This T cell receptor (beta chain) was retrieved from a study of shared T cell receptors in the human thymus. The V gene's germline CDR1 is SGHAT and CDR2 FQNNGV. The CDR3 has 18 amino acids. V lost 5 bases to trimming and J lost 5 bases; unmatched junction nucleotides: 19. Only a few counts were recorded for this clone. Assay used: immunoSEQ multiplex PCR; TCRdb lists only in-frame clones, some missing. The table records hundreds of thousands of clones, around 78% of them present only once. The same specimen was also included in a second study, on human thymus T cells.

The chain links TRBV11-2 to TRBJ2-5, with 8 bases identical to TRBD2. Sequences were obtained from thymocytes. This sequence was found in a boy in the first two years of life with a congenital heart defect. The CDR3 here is CASSPPPSRQRERETQYF. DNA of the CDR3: TGTGCCAGCAGCCCCCCCCCATCACGACAGCGGGAGCGGGAGACCCAGTACTTC.